A single sample gave rise to the 23 T cell receptor beta chains below, sequenced in a study of T cell repertoires in aging, cancer and after chemotherapy. Multiplex touch-down PCR with TRB-A/B primers amplified rearranged V-D-J TRB sequences. Via MiXCR, TCRdb re-called the multiplex PCR reads, giving one row per CDR3 protein. Among more than 1,500 distinct CDR3 sequences, roughly 32% were seen once, and the ten largest hold approximately 44%. Peripheral blood genomic DNA, not sorted cells or RNA, was the template. Sequencing used blood. Every receptor here comes from a human donor with a blood cancer.

In its sample, this clonotype ranks as medium-sized (0.01 to 0.1%). This sequence joins TRBV19 and TRBJ2-2; no reliable D call. V was clipped by 7 bases and J by 4 bases, with 13 bases between them. The CDR3 runs 14 residues. CDR1 is LNHDA, CDR2 SQIVND, per germline (reference sequence). The CDR3 reads CASTNTDGTGELFF. DNA of the CDR3: TGTGCCAGTACCAATACCGACGGCACCGGGGAGCTGTTTTTT.

The chain recombines TRBV6-6 with TRBJ1-1; D unclear. Looked up from germline, CDR1 is MNHNY and CDR2 is SVGAGI (reference sequence). V lost 6 bases and J lost 0, with 11 bases in between. There are 14 residues in the CDR3. The CDR3 region is CASRQQNMNTEAFF. CDR3 in DNA: TGTGCCAGCAGGCAACAGAACATGAACACTGAAGCTTTCTTT.

Within the sample, this clonotype is medium-sized. The chain joins TRBV27 to TRBJ2-7; D remains ambiguous. V was shortened by 2 bases and J by 2 bases, with 7 bases between the two germline ends. This CDR3 has 13 amino acids. CDR1 and CDR2 from the germline V gene are MNHEY and SMNVEV (reference sequence). The CDR3, as DNA: TGTGCCAGCAGTTTAGCGGAGACCTACGAGCAGTACTTC. It yields the protein CASSLAETYEQYF.

Regarding this clonotype: This may arise from a read error, as a much more abundant clone is one base away. V is TRBV30 and J is TRBJ1-5; D not certain. The germline V gene has CDR1 GTSNPN and CDR2 SVGIG (reference sequence). This CDR3 is built from 13 residues. V lost 0 bases and J 8 bases, leaving 11 bases between the germline ends. The CDR3 loop is CAWSVAGVKPQHF. For the CDR3, the DNA is TGTGCCTGGAGTGTAGCCGGGGTTAAGCCCCAGCATTTT.

This sequence joins TRBV11-2 and TRBJ2-5, with 8 bases aligning to TRBD2. The CDR3 is 14 amino acids. V shed 3 bases, J shed 7 bases, and the junction held 7 bases outside the gene matches. Germline V gene lookup returns CDR1 SGHAT and CDR2 FQNNGV. Here the CDR3 reads CASSFAGGPGTQYF. The DNA for the CDR3 is TGTGCCAGCAGCTTCGCGGGGGGTCCAGGGACCCAGTACTTC.

This clonotype was seen more than once but under ten times. V and J are TRBV6-1 and TRBJ1-5; D is unresolved. Trimming stripped 5 bases from V and 3 bases from J, with 8 bases between. The V gene's germline CDR1 is MNHNS and CDR2 SASEGT. The CDR3 consists of 13 residues. CDR3 sequence: CASSTNTNQPQHF. The CDR3 nucleotides are TGTGCCAGCAGTACGAATACCAATCAGCCCCAGCATTTT.

V is TRBV6-4 and J is TRBJ2-3; possible D gene TRBD2, 5 bases. V lost 3 bases and J 1 base, leaving 11 bases between the germline ends. Germline V gives CDR1 MRHNA, CDR2 SNTAGT. CDR3 size: 15 residues. The CDR3 DNA reads as TGTGCCAGCAGTGAGGATAGCGCGGGCACAGATACGCAGTATTTT. This sequence encodes CASSEDSAGTDTQYF.

The chain carries TRBV5-1 and TRBJ2-2; TRBD1 matches 7 bases. With 6 bases clipped from V and 0 bases from J, the junction kept 8 bases outside the gene matches. Germline loops: CDR1 SGHRS, CDR2 YFSETQ. The CDR3 runs 16 residues. The DNA for the CDR3 is TGCGCCAGCAACTTAGAAGGGACAGCGAACACCGGGGAGCTGTTTTTT. The encoded protein is CASNLEGTANTGELFF.

In its sample, this clonotype was seen a few times. The J gene is TRBJ1-3, the V gene TRBV12-3 or TRBV12-4, with no clear D. Trimming stripped 1 base from V and 4 bases from J, with 11 bases between. This CDR3 region has 15 residues. The CDR3 DNA is TGTGCCAGCAGTTTAGGGCTAAGACGAGGAAACACCATATATTTT. Translated: CASSLGLRRGNTIYF.

V gene TRBV7-6 combines with J gene TRBJ2-1; 8 bases fit TRBD2. This CDR3 contains 16 residues. V lost 0 bases and J lost 3; bases outside the gene matches: 4. CDR1 and CDR2 (germline): SGHVS, FNYEAQ. CDR3 loop: CASSLAVSGSYNEQFF. CDR3 bases: TGTGCCAGCAGCTTAGCTGTGAGCGGGAGCTACAATGAGCAGTTCTTC.

The rearrangement links TRBV7-4 to TRBJ2-2; D gene uncertain. This CDR3 has 13 residues. Per germline, CDR1 SGHVT and CDR2 SQSDAQ. V dropped 3 bases and J dropped 4 bases, with 6 bases sitting between them. The CDR3 nucleotides read TGTGCCAGCAGCTTTCAAGTCACCGGGGAGCTGTTTTTT. Translated, it gives CASSFQVTGELFF.

This clonotype is categorized as medium-sized. This rearrangement joins TRBV10-3 to TRBJ2-1; 8 nucleotides agree with TRBD1. Trimming at V came to 7 bases and at J to 6 bases, leaving 2 bases not matched to a gene. The germline gives CDR1 ENHRY, CDR2 SYGVKD. This CDR3 region has 12 residues. The CDR3 DNA sequence: TGTGCCATCAAAACAGGGGGCAATGAGCAGTTCTTC. This sequence encodes CAIKTGGNEQFF.

This chain connects TRBV20-1 to TRBJ1-5; TRBD1 aligns across 7 bases. The CDR3 has 15 amino acids. CDR1 is DFQATT, CDR2 SNEGSKA, per germline (reference sequence). Trimming took 3 bases from V and 1 from J; bases not matched to a gene: 6. DNA for the CDR3: TGCAGTGCTAGGGGCGGAGGGGGCAGCAATCAGCCCCAGCATTTT. Amino acids: CSARGGGGSNQPQHF.

This rearrangement joins TRBV6-1 to TRBJ2-3; D tentatively fits TRBD1 or TRBD2 (5 bases each). There are 12 residues in the CDR3. Per germline, CDR1 MNHNS and CDR2 SASEGT. Deletions cut 8 bases from V and 6 bases from J, with 12 bases between. CDR3 DNA: TGTGCCAGCGCCAAGGGGACGGATACGCAGTATTTT. Protein product: CASAKGTDTQYF.

The chain carries TRBV24-1 and TRBJ1-3; the D is unclear. The germline CDR1 and CDR2 sequences are KGHDR and SFDVKD. Trimming stripped 8 bases from V and 3 bases from J, with 4 bases between. This CDR3 is built from 11 residues. The CDR3 region is CATTHGNTIYF. CDR3 coding DNA: TGTGCCACCACTCATGGAAACACCATATATTTT.

Only a few counts were recorded for this clonotype. A read error may be the cause here, since a much bigger clone is one base away. The chain couples TRBV29-1 to TRBJ2-1; 15 bases agree with TRBD2. This CDR3 spans 14 amino acids. The germline V gene has CDR1 SQVTM and CDR2 ANQGSEA. The V and J ends lost 6 bases and 10 bases, in that order; junction bases with no gene match: 7. The CDR3 region has the DNA TGCAGCGTAAGGACTAGCGGGGGGGCCTACGAGCAGTTCTTC. Translation gives CSVRTSGGAYEQFF.

The chain uses TRBV6-5 and TRBJ2-3; D is unclear. The V gene's germline CDR1 is MNHEY and CDR2 SVGAGI. Trimming removed 5 bases at V and 5 bases at J, with 20 bases between. CDR3 size: 16 residues. The CDR3: CASSEEAFLGLDTQYF. CDR3 nucleotide sequence: TGTGCCAGCAGTGAAGAGGCCTTTCTGGGTTTAGATACGCAGTATTTT.

The V call is TRBV20-1, the J call TRBJ1-1; D remains unclear. V was clipped by 4 bases and J by 0 bases, with 12 bases between them. CDR1 and CDR2 (germline): DFQATT, SNEGSKA (reference sequence). This CDR3 has 14 residues. The CDR3 coding sequence is TGCAGTGCTAACCTACAGATCATGAACACTGAAGCTTTCTTT. Translation: CSANLQIMNTEAFF.

This clonotype was detected only a few times. The chain joins TRBV27 to TRBJ1-6; D may be TRBD1 (6 bases). The CDR3 runs to 15 residues. Trimming took 4 bases from V and 4 from J, leaving 11 bases between them. Germline V gives CDR1 MNHEY, CDR2 SMNVEV (reference sequence). The CDR3 nucleotides are TGTGCCAGCAGTTCCCTCGGGACATATAATTCACCCCTCCACTTT. Amino acids: CASSSLGTYNSPLHF.

This clonotype was seen a handful of times. This chain connects TRBV6-1 to TRBJ1-2, with D possibly being TRBD1 (6 bases). This CDR3 is 13 amino acids long. V was cut by 5 bases and J by 6 bases, with 13 bases left in between. Germline-derived CDR1 and CDR2 are MNHNS and SASEGT. The DNA for the CDR3 is TGTGCCAGCAGTAAAGGGGCAGGGGATGGCTACACCTTC. Its protein product is CASSKGAGDGYTF.

With regard to this clonotype: At one boundary the junction diverges from the germline segment, which might be a read error. V is TRBV6-6 and J is TRBJ1-1; D remains unclear. CDR3 length: 16 residues. Germline V gene data show CDR1 as MNHNY and CDR2 as SVGAGI (reference sequence). This chain's CDR3 is CASSYSSNRGGTEALF. The DNA for the CDR3 is TGTGCCAGCAGTTACTCGTCGAACCGGGGAGGCACTGAAGCTTTATTT.

The rearrangement uses TRBV10-3 and TRBJ1-5, with D possibly being TRBD1 (5 bases). CDR3 length: 15 amino acids. V lost 8 bases, J lost 4 bases, and 18 bases lay in between. The germline V gene has CDR1 ENHRY and CDR2 SYGVKD. Here the CDR3 reads CAIGAGTYRNQPQHF. CDR3 in DNA: TGTGCCATCGGGGCCGGGACCTATAGAAATCAGCCCCAGCATTTT.

With regard to this clonotype: This may stem from a read error, because a much larger clone lies one nucleotide away. The chain recombines TRBV6-5 with TRBJ2-1, with D perhaps TRBD1 (6 bases). The CDR3 is 12 amino acids. Germline V gene data show CDR1 as MNHEY and CDR2 as SVGAGI. CDR3 in DNA: TGTGCCAGCAGGTCCACAGGGACGGAGCAGTTATTC. This codes for CASRSTGTEQLF.